Presented here are 8 T cell receptor beta chains from one specimen sequenced in a study of human T cells and chemical hapten exposure. TCRdb re-called the RACE reads through MiXCR, storing one row per CDR3 protein. This table has around 350,000 distinct CDR3 sequences, about 5.4% appearing once. Noted time point: pre-sensitization, week 0. Noted treatment: therapeutic diphenylcyclopropenone sensitization with weekly scalp DPC. The source material was whole blood, sampled in connection with sensitization to the hapten diphenylcyclopropenone (DPC). The receptors derive from a young woman with alopecia areata. Some clones in this sample may be carry-over from other donors' samples.

The rearrangement uses TRBV5-1 and TRBJ1-5, with D possibly being TRBD1 (6 bases). Germline CDR1 and CDR2: SGHRS and YFSETQ. The CDR3 spans 15 residues. V gave up 4 bases and J gave up 3 bases, with 14 bases separating them. Written as DNA, the CDR3 is TGCGCCAGCAGCCGGACAGCCGGATACAATCAGCCCCAGCATTTT. This encodes CASSRTAGYNQPQHF. The whole variable domain, filled in from reference TRBV5-1 and TRBJ1-5, reads KAGVTQTPRYLIKTRGQQVTLSCSPISGHRSVSWYQQTPGQGLQFLFEYFSETQRNKGNFPGRFSGRQFSNSRSEMNVSTLELGDSALYLCASSRTAGYNQPQHFGDGTRLSIL.

This clonotype came up many times. J is TRBJ1-6 and V is TRBV7-9, with unresolved D. Trimming left V 3 bases short and J 7 bases short, with 10 bases between. Germline V gene lookup returns CDR1 SEHNR and CDR2 FQNEAQ (reference sequence). The CDR3 contains 14 residues. CDR3 nucleotides: TGTGCCAGCAGCTTCAGAAATTACAATTCACCCCTCCACTTT. It translates to CASSFRNYNSPLHF.

This clonotype was found a few times. The V and J genes are TRBV3-1 and TRBJ2-3; tentative D call: TRBD1 (5 bases). Germline V gives CDR1 LGHDT, CDR2 YNNKEL (reference sequence). The V gene lost 4 bases and the J gene lost 2 bases, with 19 bases spanning the gap. CDR3 length equals 17 residues. The DNA of the CDR3 is TGTGCCAGCAGCCCCGGCCCGGCAGGGCTACTCACAGATACGCAGTATTTT. Translated, it gives CASSPGPAGLLTDTQYF.

The table lists this clonotype with many counts. The chain joins TRBV12-5 to TRBJ2-1; 13 bases are shared with TRBD2. With V trimmed by 4 bases and J by 8 bases, 23 bases remained unmatched. The V gene's germline CDR1 is LGHNT and CDR2 FRNRAP. This CDR3 contains 21 residues. The CDR3: CASGSPASLAGGLAPGDEQFF. The CDR3 DNA follows: TGTGCTAGTGGTTCCCCCGCCTCACTAGCGGGGGGGCTAGCCCCAGGCGATGAGCAGTTCTTC.

This clonotype was detected only a few times. The CDR3 here is CASSYAGLSTEAFF. The CDR3 nucleotides read TGTGCCAGCAGTTACGCAGGGTTGAGCACTGAAGCTTTCTTT. This rearrangement joins TRBV6-6 to TRBJ1-1, with D possibly being TRBD1 (5 bases). This CDR3 contains 14 residues. Germline CDR1 MNHNY, CDR2 SVGAGI (reference sequence). Trimming cost V 2 bases and J 4 bases, with 11 bases left between them.

The table lists this clonotype with many counts. The chain carries TRBV20-1 and TRBJ1-5, with D perhaps TRBD1 (6 bases). With 5 bases removed from V and 0 bases from J, the gap between germline ends came to 8 bases. CDR3 length: 13 amino acids. The V gene's germline CDR1 is DFQATT and CDR2 SNEGSKA (reference sequence). The CDR3 sequence: CSAGTYSNQPQHF. The CDR3 bases are TGCAGTGCTGGGACATATAGCAATCAGCCCCAGCATTTT.

This sequence joins TRBV12-5 and TRBJ2-7; no clear D. The CDR3 is 13 amino acids. The V gene lost 1 base and the J gene lost 0 bases, with 4 bases spanning the gap. Germline-derived CDR1 and CDR2 are LGHNT and FRNRAP. The CDR3 loop reads CASGLGHSYEQYF. CDR3 nucleotide sequence: TGTGCTAGTGGTTTGGGACACTCCTACGAGCAGTACTTC. Full variable domain (rest looked up from reference TRBV12-5 and TRBJ2-7): DARVTQTPRHKVTEMGQEVTMRCQPILGHNTVFWYRQTMMQGLELLAYFRNRAPLDDSGMPKDRFSAEMPDATLATLKIQPSEPRDSAVYFCASGLGHSYEQYFGPGTRLTVT.

This clonotype was detected a few times. This rearrangement joins TRBV7-2 to TRBJ2-3; a weak D match, TRBD1 (5 bases). V lost 1 base and J lost 4, with 6 bases in between. The CDR3 extends over 13 amino acids. Germline lookup yields CDR1 SGHTA and CDR2 FQGNSA. The CDR3, as DNA: TGTGCCAGCAGCTTAGGACAGCCAGATACGCAGTATTTT. Amino acids: CASSLGQPDTQYF.